The rows below give T cell receptor beta chains drawn from one sample of a study of shared clonotypes between healthy human individuals. Produced via immunoSEQ multiplex PCR; TCRdb's table is partial and in-frame only. The sample records fewer than 1.4 million clones, 75% to 85% being singletons. Sample: memory CD4+ T cells from PBMCs. These receptors were collected from a man between 18 and 29 years old in good health. Some clones in this sample may be carry-over from other donors' samples. Each CDR3 is given without its conserved first and last residue.

j_call	v_call	cdr3_aa
TRBJ2-3	TRBV9	ASSPPQTGGVDTQY
TRBJ1-1	TRBV7-9	ASSLESRTEAF
TRBJ2-1	TRBV27	ASSLNPSGRGLLISYNEQF
TRBJ1-2	TRBV25-1	ASSEYQGYT
TRBJ1-5	TRBV7-2	ASSLLGQISNQPQH
TRBJ2-1	TRBV27	ASSLTAAGQGLDEQF
TRBJ2-2	TRBV2	ASSEILAAYGELF
TRBJ2-5	TRBV7-2	ASSYQSSEETQY
TRBJ1-3	TRBV4-3	ASSRDVIKDSGNTIY
TRBJ1-1	TRBV20-1	SAKQGIEAF
TRBJ1-4	TRBV28	ASSIQGAQNEKLF
TRBJ2-6	TRBV7-8	ASRPGTALRGANVLT
TRBJ2-1	TRBV11-3	ASSLDGTSDNEQF
TRBJ1-1	TRBV28	AIQSGGNTEAF
TRBJ2-1	TRBV11-2	ASSLGPAAYNEQF
TRBJ2-1	TRBV7-3	ASGLSMNEQF
TRBJ2-3	TRBV15	ATSRGPGRSMDTQY
TRBJ2-7	TRBV27	ASRASTGRGAYEQY
TRBJ1-5	TRBV10-3	AISPDRGQPQH
TRBJ2-7	TRBV7-2	ASSLASGDYEQY
TRBJ1-4	TRBV19	ASRGTGATNEKLF
TRBJ1-5	TRBV2	ASSGTGDQPQH
TRBJ2-1	TRBV18	ASSPTSGIPTDEQF
TRBJ2-7	TRBV2	ASSPNYEQY
TRBJ2-7	TRBV4-2	ASSQRLASGDEQY
TRBJ1-1	TRBV30	AWSVRAGSLNTEAF
TRBJ1-1	TRBV28	ASSYPGIGTNTEAF
TRBJ2-2	TRBV2	ASRGGTANTGELF
TRBJ2-1	TRBV30	AWSPGTAVGQF
TRBJ2-3	TRBV5-6	ASQGLARGTDTQY